The 18 T cell receptor beta chains below all came from one sample that was sequenced in a study of shared clonotypes between healthy human individuals. The assay was immunoSEQ multiplex PCR, and TCRdb's table has in-frame clones only and misses some. The data show 2 million to 2.5 million clones, approximately 95% seen once. Material for sequencing was naive CD4+ T cells from PBMCs. The subset denotes: CD45RA+ positively selected. All receptors come from a man between 18 and 29 years old in good health. Some clones in this sample may be carry-over from other donors' samples.

V is TRBV11-2 and J is TRBJ2-7, with TRBD2 identical over 10 bases. Germline CDR1 is SGHAT and CDR2 is FQNNGV. This CDR3 has 17 residues. V trimming: 1 base; J trimming: 3 bases; junction bases outside the gene matches: 9. The CDR3 DNA is TGTGCCAGCAGCTTAGCTTTGAGCGGGAGGGCCGTCTACGAGCAGTACTTC. This codes for CASSLALSGRAVYEQYF.

The rearrangement joins TRBV28 to TRBJ2-5; D gene unclear. In germline, CDR1 is MDHEN, CDR2 SYDVKM. The CDR3 covers 16 residues. The V end was cut by 5 bases, the J end by 1 base, with 17 bases between. The CDR3 DNA sequence: TGTGCCAGCAGTCCGTACCGGGTCACCCCCCAAGAGACCCAGTACTTC. It codes for CASSPYRVTPQETQYF.

This sequence joins TRBV5-1 and TRBJ2-5; the D gene is possibly TRBD2 (5 bases). V lost 0 bases and J 2 bases, leaving 23 bases between the germline ends. The CDR3 runs to 19 residues. The germline V gene encodes CDR1 SGHRS and CDR2 YFSETQ. DNA of the CDR3: TGCGCCAGCAGCTTGGGGTGGCTAGCCGCTGAAACAGTTCAAGAGACCCAGTACTTC. This translates into CASSLGWLAAETVQETQYF.

Worth noting for this clone: Other DNA sequences within the sample encode an identical CDR3. The V and J genes are TRBV5-1 and TRBJ2-3, with TRBD2 matching over 7 bases. This CDR3 is built from 15 residues. Looked up from germline, CDR1 is SGHRS and CDR2 is YFSETQ. The trim removed 1 base at V and 0 bases at J, leaving 2 bases unmatched. The CDR3 region has the DNA TGCGCCAGCAGCTTGATCGGGGGGAGCACAGATACGCAGTATTTT. Translated, it gives CASSLIGGSTDTQYF.

The sample holds a few counts of this clone. V gene TRBV7-9 combines with J gene TRBJ1-1; D gene uncertain. CDR3 length: 14 amino acids. V was pared by 3 bases and J by 4 bases, with 12 bases between. Per germline, CDR1 SEHNR and CDR2 FQNEAQ (reference sequence). CDR3 residues: CASSFPQGRTEAFF. The CDR3 DNA is TGTGCCAGCAGCTTCCCTCAAGGGCGCACTGAAGCTTTCTTT.

Only one count was recorded for this clone. J is TRBJ1-2 and V is TRBV30; D gene unclear. This CDR3 comprises 13 residues. Germline V gene data show CDR1 as GTSNPN and CDR2 as SVGIG (reference sequence). V lost 4 bases and J lost 4, with 13 bases in between. CDR3 sequence: CAWTTQNIYGYTF. In nucleotides, the CDR3 is TGTGCCTGGACAACCCAAAATATCTATGGCTACACCTTC.

The gene calls are TRBV10-1 and TRBJ1-5; D possibly corresponds to TRBD1 (6 bases). Trimming stripped 8 bases from V and 6 bases from J, with 17 bases between. CDR1 and CDR2 from the germline V gene are WNHNN and SYGVQD (reference sequence). The CDR3 sequence is 14 residues long. This CDR3 reads CASPGTWLAQPQHF. The CDR3 coding sequence is TGCGCCAGCCCCGGGACATGGTTGGCTCAGCCCCAGCATTTT.

V and J are TRBV6-4 and TRBJ1-4; tentative D call: TRBD1 (5 bases). Germline loops: CDR1 MRHNA, CDR2 SNTAGT. The ends were cut back, 3 bases at V and 4 bases at J, with 12 bases in the middle. The CDR3 sequence is 15 residues long. The CDR3 region is CASSEVWGDNEKLFF. The CDR3 DNA is TGTGCCAGCAGTGAAGTGTGGGGGGATAATGAAAAACTGTTTTTT.

This clone has a single count. This chain uses TRBV18 with TRBJ2-1, with 12 nucleotides matching TRBD2. The CDR3 spans 16 residues. V trimming: 4 bases; J trimming: 9 bases; junction bases outside the gene matches: 10. CDR1 is KGHSH and CDR2 is LQKENI in the germline V gene. CDR3 bases: TGTGCCAGCTCACGTATGACTAGCGGGAGTGGCAGTGAGCAGTTCTTC. It encodes CASSRMTSGSGSEQFF.

The V gene is TRBV6-5, the J gene TRBJ1-2; D call uncertain. The CDR3 is 11 residues long. Trimming pared 10 bases from V and 3 bases from J, leaving 9 bases between. Germline V gene lookup returns CDR1 MNHEY and CDR2 SVGAGI. CDR3 loop: CATTDHYGYTF. The CDR3 coding sequence is TGTGCCACCACTGACCACTATGGCTACACCTTC.

V usage is TRBV6-5 and J usage is TRBJ1-1; 7 bases align to TRBD1. Trimming cost V 6 bases and J 7 bases; bases outside gene matches: 8. The CDR3 runs to 13 residues. Looked up from germline, CDR1 is MNHEY and CDR2 is SVGAGI. The CDR3 spells CASRARDRNEAFF. The DNA of the CDR3 is TGTGCCAGCAGAGCCCGGGACAGAAATGAAGCTTTCTTT.

V gene TRBV9 combines with J gene TRBJ1-1; D is unresolved. The CDR3 sequence is 14 residues long. With 3 bases removed from V and 0 bases from J, the gap between germline ends came to 9 bases. Germline CDR1 reads SGDLS; CDR2 reads YYNGEE. The CDR3 DNA sequence: TGTGCCAGCAGCGCCGTCGGCCTGAACACTGAAGCTTTCTTT. Translated: CASSAVGLNTEAFF.

This rearrangement joins TRBV4-3 to TRBJ2-1, with TRBD2 identical over 8 bases. This CDR3 is built from 16 residues. Trimming removed 1 base from V and 4 bases from J; junction bases left unmatched: 6. Per germline, CDR1 LGHNA and CDR2 YSLEER. Here the CDR3 reads CASSQGGGLAYNEQFF. For the CDR3, the DNA is TGCGCCAGCAGCCAAGGGGGCGGACTAGCTTACAATGAGCAGTTCTTC.

J is TRBJ1-2 and V is TRBV11-2, with a weak D call TRBD1 (5 bases). The germline V gene has CDR1 SGHAT and CDR2 FQNNGV. This CDR3 contains 14 residues. V was pared by 5 bases and J by 4 bases, with 14 bases between. CDR3 sequence: CASSRGQGSYGYTF. CDR3 DNA: TGTGCCAGCAGCCGCGGGCAGGGAAGCTATGGCTACACCTTC. The variable domain in full, completed from reference TRBV11-2 and TRBJ1-2, reads EAGVAQSPRYKIIEKRQSVAFWCNPISGHATLYWYQQILGQGPKLLIQFQNNGVVDDSQLPKDRFSAERLKGVDSTLKIQPAKLEDSAVYLCASSRGQGSYGYTFGSGTRLTVV.

The chain employs TRBV19 and TRBJ2-2; 8 bases are shared with TRBD1. The junction had 11 bases not matched to a gene; V was cut back by 4 bases and J by 4 bases. This CDR3 spans 17 amino acids. Germline CDR1 is LNHDA and CDR2 is SQIVND (reference sequence). CDR3 sequence reads: CASSRTGPRHTTGELFF. The DNA of the CDR3 is TGTGCCAGTAGTAGGACAGGGCCGAGACACACCACCGGGGAGCTGTTTTTT.

The count of this clone is one. This sample includes further DNA sequences coding for the same CDR3. J is TRBJ2-3 and V is TRBV19; 7 nucleotides agree with TRBD1. CDR3 length: 13 amino acids. V trimming: 9 bases; J trimming: 0 bases; junction bases outside the gene matches: 3. The germline CDR1 and CDR2 sequences are LNHDA and SQIVND (reference sequence). The DNA of the CDR3 is TGTGCCAGCCGGGACAGAAGCACAGATACGCAGTATTTT. Protein: CASRDRSTDTQYF. Full variable domain (missing parts from reference TRBV19 and TRBJ2-3): DGGITQSPKYLFRKEGQNVTLSCEQNLNHDAMYWYRQDPGQGLRLIYYSQIVNDFQKGDIAEGYSVSREKKESFPLTVTSAQKNPTAFYLCASRDRSTDTQYFGPGTRLTVL.

The chain links TRBV7-8 to TRBJ2-1; TRBD1 is a possible D gene (5 bases). V lost 6 bases and J lost 9, with 18 bases in between. The CDR3 spans 14 residues. CDR1 and CDR2 from the germline V gene are SGHVS and FQNEAQ. The DNA of the CDR3 is TGTGCCAGCAGGACCCAGGGCATATACGGTGAGCAGTTCTTC. This encodes CASRTQGIYGEQFF. Full variable domain (missing parts from reference TRBV7-8 and TRBJ2-1): GAGVSQSPRYKVAKRGQDVALRCDPISGHVSLFWYQQALGQGPEFLTYFQNEAQLDKSGLPSDRFFAERPEGSVSTLKIQRTQQEDSAVYLCASRTQGIYGEQFFGPGTRLTVL.

This rearrangement joins TRBV7-3 to TRBJ2-3, with D maybe TRBD2 (6 bases). Trimming left V 5 bases short and J 0 bases short, with 12 bases between. This CDR3 is built from 15 residues. Germline-derived CDR1 and CDR2 are SGHTA and FQGTGA. CDR3 region: CASSMGGPSTDTQYF. The CDR3 DNA is TGTGCCAGCAGCATGGGGGGACCTAGCACAGATACGCAGTATTTT.